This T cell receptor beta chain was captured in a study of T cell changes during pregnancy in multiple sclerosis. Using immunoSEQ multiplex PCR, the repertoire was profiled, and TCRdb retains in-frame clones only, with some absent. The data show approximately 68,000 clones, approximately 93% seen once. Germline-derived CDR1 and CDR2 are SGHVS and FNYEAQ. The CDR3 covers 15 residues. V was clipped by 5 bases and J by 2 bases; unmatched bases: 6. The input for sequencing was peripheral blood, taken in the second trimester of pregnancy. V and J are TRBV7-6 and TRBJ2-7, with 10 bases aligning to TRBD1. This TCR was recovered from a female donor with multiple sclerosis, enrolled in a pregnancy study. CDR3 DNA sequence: TGTGCCAGCAGCCTCGGGACAGGGGTAACCTACGAGCAGTACTTC. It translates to CASSLGTGVTYEQYF.